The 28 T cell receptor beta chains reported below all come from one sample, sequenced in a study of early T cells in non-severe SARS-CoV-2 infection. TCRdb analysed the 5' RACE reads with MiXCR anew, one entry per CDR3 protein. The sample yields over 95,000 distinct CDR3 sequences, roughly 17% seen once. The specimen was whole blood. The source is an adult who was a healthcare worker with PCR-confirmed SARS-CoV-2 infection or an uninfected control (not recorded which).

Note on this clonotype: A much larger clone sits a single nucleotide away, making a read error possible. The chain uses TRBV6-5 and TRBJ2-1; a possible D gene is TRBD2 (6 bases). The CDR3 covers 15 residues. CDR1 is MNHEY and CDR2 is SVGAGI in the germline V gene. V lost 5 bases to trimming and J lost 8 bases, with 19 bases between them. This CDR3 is CASSLLSGVRDEQFF. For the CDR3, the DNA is TGTGCCAGCAGTCTCCTTTCGGGGGTCCGCGATGAGCAGTTCTTC.

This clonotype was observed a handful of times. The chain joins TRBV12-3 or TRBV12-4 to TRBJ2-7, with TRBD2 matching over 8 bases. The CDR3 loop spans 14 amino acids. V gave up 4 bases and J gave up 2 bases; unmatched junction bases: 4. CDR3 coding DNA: TGTGCCAGCAGTTGGACTAGCAGACCCTACGAGCAGTACTTC. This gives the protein CASSWTSRPYEQYF.

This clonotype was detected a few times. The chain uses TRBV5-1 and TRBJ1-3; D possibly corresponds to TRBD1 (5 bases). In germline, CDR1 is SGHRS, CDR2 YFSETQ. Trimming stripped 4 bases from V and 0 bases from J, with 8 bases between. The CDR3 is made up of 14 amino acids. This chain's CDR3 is CASSTGGSGNTIYF. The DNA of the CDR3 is TGCGCCAGCAGCACGGGGGGCTCTGGAAACACCATATATTTT.

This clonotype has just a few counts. The CDR3 DNA reads TGTGCCAGCAGTAGGAGGACTAGCGGGATCACAGATACGCAGTATTTT. It yields the protein CASSRRTSGITDTQYF. The rearrangement joins TRBV6-2 or TRBV6-3 to TRBJ2-3; 12 bases map to TRBD2. J lost 2 bases, V lost 5 bases, and 5 bases had no gene match. The CDR3 covers 16 residues. Germline V lookup: CDR1 MNHEY, CDR2 SVGEGT.

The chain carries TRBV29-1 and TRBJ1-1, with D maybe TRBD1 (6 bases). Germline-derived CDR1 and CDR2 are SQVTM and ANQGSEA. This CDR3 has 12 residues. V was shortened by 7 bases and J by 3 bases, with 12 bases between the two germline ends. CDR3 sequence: CSGCEGDTEAFF. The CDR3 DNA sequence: TGCAGCGGTTGCGAGGGGGACACTGAAGCTTTCTTT.

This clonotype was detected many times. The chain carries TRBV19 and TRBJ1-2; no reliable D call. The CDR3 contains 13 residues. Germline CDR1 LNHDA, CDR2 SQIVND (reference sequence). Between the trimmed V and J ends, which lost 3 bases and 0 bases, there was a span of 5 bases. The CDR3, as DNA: TGTGCCAGTAGTATTAGCTCTAACTATGGCTACACCTTC. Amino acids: CASSISSNYGYTF.

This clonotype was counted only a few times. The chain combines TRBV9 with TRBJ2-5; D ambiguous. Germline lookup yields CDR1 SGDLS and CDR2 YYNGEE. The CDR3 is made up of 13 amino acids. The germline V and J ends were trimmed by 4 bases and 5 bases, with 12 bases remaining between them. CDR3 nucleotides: TGTGCCAGCAGCTATTCTACCTACGAGACCCAGTACTTC. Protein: CASSYSTYETQYF. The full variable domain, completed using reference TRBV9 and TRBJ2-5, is DSGVTQTPKHLITATGQRVTLRCSPRSGDLSVYWYQQSLDQGLQFLIQYYNGEERAKGNILERFSAQQFPDLHSELNLSSLELGDSALYFCASSYSTYETQYFGPGTRLLVL.

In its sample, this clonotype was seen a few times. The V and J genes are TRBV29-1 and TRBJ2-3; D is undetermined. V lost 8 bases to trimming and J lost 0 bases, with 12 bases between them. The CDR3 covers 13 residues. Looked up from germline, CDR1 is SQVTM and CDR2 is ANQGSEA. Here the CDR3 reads CSLAWYSTDTQYF. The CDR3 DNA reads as TGCAGCCTTGCGTGGTATAGCACAGATACGCAGTATTTT.

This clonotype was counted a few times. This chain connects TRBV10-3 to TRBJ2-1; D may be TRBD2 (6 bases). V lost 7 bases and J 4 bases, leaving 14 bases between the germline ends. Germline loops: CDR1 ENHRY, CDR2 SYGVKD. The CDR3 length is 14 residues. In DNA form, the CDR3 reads TGTGCCATCAATGGGGACTTCCAATACAATGAGCAGTTCTTC. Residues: CAINGDFQYNEQFF.

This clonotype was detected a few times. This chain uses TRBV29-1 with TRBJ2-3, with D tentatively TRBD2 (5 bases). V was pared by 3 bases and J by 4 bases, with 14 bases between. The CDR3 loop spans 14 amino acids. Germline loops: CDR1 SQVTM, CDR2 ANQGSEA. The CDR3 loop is CSVEGGQDADTQYF. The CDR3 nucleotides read TGCAGCGTTGAGGGCGGGCAGGATGCAGATACGCAGTATTTT.

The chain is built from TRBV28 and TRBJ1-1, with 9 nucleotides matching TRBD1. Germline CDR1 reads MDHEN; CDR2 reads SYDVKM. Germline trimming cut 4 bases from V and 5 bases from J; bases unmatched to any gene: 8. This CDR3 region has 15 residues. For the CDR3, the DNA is TGTGCCAGCAGTTCCCCGGGACAGGGTTGGACTGAAGCTTTCTTT. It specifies CASSSPGQGWTEAFF.

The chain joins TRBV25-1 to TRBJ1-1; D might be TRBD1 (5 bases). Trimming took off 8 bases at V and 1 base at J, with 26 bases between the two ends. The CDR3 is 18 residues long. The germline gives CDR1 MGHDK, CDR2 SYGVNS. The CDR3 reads CASPGTQRGAGRNTEAFF. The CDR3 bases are TGTGCCAGCCCAGGAACCCAGAGAGGGGCAGGGAGGAACACTGAAGCTTTCTTT. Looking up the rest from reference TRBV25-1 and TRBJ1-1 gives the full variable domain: EADIYQTPRYLVIGTGKKITLECSQTMGHDKMYWYQQDPGMELHLIHYSYGVNSTEKGDLSSESTVSRIRTEHFPLTLESARPSHTSQYLCASPGTQRGAGRNTEAFFGQGTRLTVV.

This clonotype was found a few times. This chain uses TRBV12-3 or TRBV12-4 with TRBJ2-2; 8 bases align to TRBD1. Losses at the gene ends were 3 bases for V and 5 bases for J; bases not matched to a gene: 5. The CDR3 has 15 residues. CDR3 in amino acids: CASSFRQGATGELFF. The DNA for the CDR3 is TGTGCCAGCAGTTTTAGGCAGGGGGCGACCGGGGAGCTGTTTTTT.

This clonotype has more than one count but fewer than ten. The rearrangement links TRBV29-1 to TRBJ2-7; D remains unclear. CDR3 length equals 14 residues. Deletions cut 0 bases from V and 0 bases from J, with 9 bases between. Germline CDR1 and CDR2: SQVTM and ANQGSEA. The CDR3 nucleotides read TGCAGCGTTGAAGATGACGGGCCCTCCTACGAGCAGTACTTC. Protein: CSVEDDGPSYEQYF.

The CDR3 bases are TGTGCTAGTACCGCCGGAGCGGGAGCCTACGAGCAGTACTTC. This codes for CASTAGAGAYEQYF. The V and J genes are TRBV2 and TRBJ2-7; 8 bases line up with TRBD2. This CDR3 contains 14 residues. Per the germline V gene, CDR1 is SNHLY and CDR2 is FYNNEI. The variable domain in full, completed from reference TRBV2 and TRBJ2-7, reads EPEVTQTPSHQVTQMGQEVILRCVPISNHLYFYWYRQILGQKVEFLVSFYNNEISEKSEIFDDQFSVERPDGSNFTLKIRSTKLEDSAMYFCASTAGAGAYEQYFGPGTRLTVT.

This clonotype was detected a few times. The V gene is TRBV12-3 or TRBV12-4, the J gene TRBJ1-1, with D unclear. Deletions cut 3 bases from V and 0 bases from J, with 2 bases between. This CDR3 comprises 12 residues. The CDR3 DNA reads TGTGCCAGCAGTTTTGTGAACACTGAAGCTTTCTTT. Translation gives CASSFVNTEAFF.

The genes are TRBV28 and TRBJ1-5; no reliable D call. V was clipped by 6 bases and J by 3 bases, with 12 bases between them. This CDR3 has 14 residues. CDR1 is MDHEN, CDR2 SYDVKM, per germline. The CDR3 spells CASSPPGFNQPQHF. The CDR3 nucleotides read TGTGCCAGCAGCCCTCCAGGTTTCAATCAGCCCCAGCATTTT.

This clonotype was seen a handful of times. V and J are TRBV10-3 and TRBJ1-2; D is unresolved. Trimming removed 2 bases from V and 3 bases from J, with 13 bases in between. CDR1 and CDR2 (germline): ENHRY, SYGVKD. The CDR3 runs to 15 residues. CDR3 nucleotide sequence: TGTGCCATCAGTGAGACCATGGAAGGGTACTATGGCTACACCTTC. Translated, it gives CAISETMEGYYGYTF.

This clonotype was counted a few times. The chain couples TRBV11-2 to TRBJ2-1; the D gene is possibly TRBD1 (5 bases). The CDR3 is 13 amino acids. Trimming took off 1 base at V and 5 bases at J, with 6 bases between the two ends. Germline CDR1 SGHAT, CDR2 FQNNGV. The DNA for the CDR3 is TGTGCCAGCAGCTTAGGGACACACAATGAGCAGTTCTTC. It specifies CASSLGTHNEQFF.

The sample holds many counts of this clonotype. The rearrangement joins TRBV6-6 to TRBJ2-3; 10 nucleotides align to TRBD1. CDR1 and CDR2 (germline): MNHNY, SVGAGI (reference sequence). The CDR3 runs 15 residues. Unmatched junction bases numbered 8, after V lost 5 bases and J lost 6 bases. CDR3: CASSDKGTGVDTQYF. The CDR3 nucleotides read TGTGCCAGCAGTGACAAGGGGACAGGGGTTGATACGCAGTATTTT.

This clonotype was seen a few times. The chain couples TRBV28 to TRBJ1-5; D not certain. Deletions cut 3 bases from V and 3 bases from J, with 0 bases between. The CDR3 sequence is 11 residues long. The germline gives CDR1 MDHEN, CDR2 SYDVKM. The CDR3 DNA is TGTGCCAGCAGTTTCAATCAGCCCCAGCATTTT. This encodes CASSFNQPQHF.

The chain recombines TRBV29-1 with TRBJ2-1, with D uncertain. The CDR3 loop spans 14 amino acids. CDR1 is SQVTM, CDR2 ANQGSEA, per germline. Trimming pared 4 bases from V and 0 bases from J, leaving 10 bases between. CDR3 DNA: TGCAGCGTTGTGCGCGGAAGCTCCTACAATGAGCAGTTCTTC. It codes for CSVVRGSSYNEQFF.

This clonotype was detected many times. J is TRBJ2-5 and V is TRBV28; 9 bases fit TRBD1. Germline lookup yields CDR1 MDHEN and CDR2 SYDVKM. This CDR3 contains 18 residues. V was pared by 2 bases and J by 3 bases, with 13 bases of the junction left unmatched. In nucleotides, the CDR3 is TGTGCCAGCAGTTTAAAGGGCCGCGGGACAGGGAGGAAAGAGACCCAGTACTTC. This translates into CASSLKGRGTGRKETQYF.

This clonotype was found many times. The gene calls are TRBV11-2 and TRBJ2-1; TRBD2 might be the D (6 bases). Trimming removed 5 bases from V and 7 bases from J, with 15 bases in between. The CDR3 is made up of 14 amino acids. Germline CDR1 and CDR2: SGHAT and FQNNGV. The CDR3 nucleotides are TGTGCCAGCAGCGGAGTACTAGGGAGGAATGAGCAGTTCTTC. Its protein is CASSGVLGRNEQFF.

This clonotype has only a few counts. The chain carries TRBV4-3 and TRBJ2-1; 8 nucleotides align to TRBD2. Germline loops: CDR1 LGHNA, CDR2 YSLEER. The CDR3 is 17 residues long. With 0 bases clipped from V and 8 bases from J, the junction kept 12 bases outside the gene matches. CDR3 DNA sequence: TGCGCCAGCAGCCAAGATGGTTGGCGGGAGGAACTTGATGAGCAGTTCTTC. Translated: CASSQDGWREELDEQFF.

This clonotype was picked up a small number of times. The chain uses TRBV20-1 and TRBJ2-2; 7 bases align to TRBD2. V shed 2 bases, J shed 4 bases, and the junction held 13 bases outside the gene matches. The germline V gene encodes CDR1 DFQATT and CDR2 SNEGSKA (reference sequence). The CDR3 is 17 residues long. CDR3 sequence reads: CSARTSGEGRGTGELFF. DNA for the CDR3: TGCAGTGCTAGAACCTCGGGGGAGGGACGGGGCACCGGGGAGCTGTTTTTT.

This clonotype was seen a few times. CDR3 amino acids: CASSPPYEQYF. The CDR3 nucleotides read TGTGCCAGCTCACCACCGTACGAGCAGTACTTC. The chain has TRBV18 and TRBJ2-7; no clear D. V was clipped by 0 bases and J by 4 bases, with 1 base between them. Germline CDR1 KGHSH, CDR2 LQKENI. There are 11 residues in the CDR3.

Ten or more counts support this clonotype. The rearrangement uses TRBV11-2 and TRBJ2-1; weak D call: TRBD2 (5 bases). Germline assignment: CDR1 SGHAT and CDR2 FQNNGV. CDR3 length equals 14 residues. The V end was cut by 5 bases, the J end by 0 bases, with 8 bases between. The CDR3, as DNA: TGTGCCAGCAGCGGGAGTCCCTCCTACAATGAGCAGTTCTTC. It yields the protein CASSGSPSYNEQFF. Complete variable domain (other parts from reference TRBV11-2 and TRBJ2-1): EAGVAQSPRYKIIEKRQSVAFWCNPISGHATLYWYQQILGQGPKLLIQFQNNGVVDDSQLPKDRFSAERLKGVDSTLKIQPAKLEDSAVYLCASSGSPSYNEQFFGPGTRLTVL.